This T cell receptor beta chain was captured by sequencing in a study of response to subunit inactivated influenza vaccine. Study outcomes and limitations: Authors suggested each seasonal influenza vaccination recruits few new T cells.

The CDR3 spans 13 residues. Germline trimming cut 5 bases from V and 4 bases from J; bases unmatched to any gene: 4. MiXCR, applied by TCRdb to the RT-PCR reads, yields one record per CDR3 protein. Of about 180,000 distinct CDR3 sequences listed, around a tenth are singletons. Regarding this clonotype: Its antigen is still unknown.

The rearrangement links TRBV12-3 or TRBV12-4 to TRBJ1-2; the match to TRBD1 covers 7 bases. This sample comprised non-naive T cells sorted from PBMCs, obtained on the day of vaccination. The TCR sequence derives from a man aged 45-65 years who received an inactivated influenza vaccine. CDR3: CASSPTGSYGYTF. The CDR3 coding sequence is TGTGCCAGCAGTCCGACAGGGAGCTATGGCTACACCTTC.